This TCR beta chain was captured by sequencing in a study of blood T cell repertoires in COVID-19. Study in general: Both acute and convalescent COVID-19 samples were obtained from the United States, Italy and Spain.

The CDR3 covers 15 residues. Trimming stripped 5 bases from V and 5 bases from J, with 15 bases between. The germline V gene has CDR1 SEHNR and CDR2 FQNEAQ (reference sequence). The protocol was immunoSEQ multiplex PCR, while the TCRdb copy is restricted to in-frame clones and leaves out a portion. The data show about 95,000 clones, approximately 89% seen once. The chain combines TRBV7-9 with TRBJ2-2; no clear D. Sequenced: peripheral blood. This sequence was found in a human donor in a cohort sampled during active COVID-19. The CDR3 is CASSPSAARTGELFF. CDR3 nucleotides: TGTGCCAGCAGCCCATCTGCGGCTCGGACCGGGGAGCTGTTTTTT.